This T cell receptor (beta chain) was observed in a study of esophageal squamous cell carcinoma under preoperative chemotherapy (dated by TCRdb to the late 2010s). Background on the whole study: In the study, TCR repertoires were profiled in both peripheral blood T cells and tumor-infiltrating lymphocytes. The study assessed how paclitaxel-nedaplatin chemotherapy affected T-cell receptor repertoires in patients with esophageal squamous cell carcinoma. Several patients with primary esophageal squamous cell carcinoma were included in the cohort. Repertoires from samples collected before paclitaxel-nedaplatin therapy were compared with repertoires from samples collected after the therapy. The study at large found these results: Immediate and substantial changes in clonotype frequency were induced by paclitaxel-nedaplatin therapy, and contraction rather than amplification was more likely to be observed among abundant clones. Tumor-infiltrating lymphocytes after treatment appeared to come partly from peripheral T cells migrating into the tumor, rather than solely from local clonal changes. The analysis included only a few patients with esophageal squamous cell carcinoma, making the cohort small. After chemotherapy, TCR diversity rose significantly in peripheral T cells, but this increase was not seen in tumor-infiltrating lymphocytes.

Preparation of the library involved PCR. The instrument given in TCRdb is HiSeq X Ten. High-throughput sequencing was used to characterize TCR repertoires. TCRdb reanalyzed the raw reads on its own, using fastp at Q25 for trimming and MiXCR for clone calling, and kept in-frame beta chains. For every CDR3 protein sequence, its rows merge into one entry that carries the most common genes and DNA. A total of roughly 32,000 distinct CDR3 sequences appear in this sample, roughly 50% of them only once. The ten largest clonotypes hold approximately 12% of the sample. V and J are trimmed by 4 bases and 4 bases, and the gene matches miss 6 bases of the junction. Measured from the cysteine to the phenylalanine, the CDR3 is 14 residues long. CDR3 DNA is the only sequence kept; it has 42 bases, read in frame from the first base. A word on this clonotype: This receptor's antigen is unknown. No qualities accompany the bases; no much larger clone lies one base away.

The meaning of the sample's time point label: before preoperative PTX-NDP chemotherapy. Before surgery, patients were given paclitaxel-nedaplatin as preoperative chemotherapy. This sequence originates from a human donor with esophageal squamous cell carcinoma. The donor label of this sample is uncertain. The V gene is TRBV6-7 and the J gene is TRBJ1-1; TRBD1 lines up with 7 middle nucleotides. TRBV6-7 is identified as an open reading frame with a role that is uncertain. The specimen was collected from a patient given preoperative chemotherapy. The CDR3 amino acid sequence is: CASSFQGGGTEAFF. The nucleotides are TGTGCCAGCAGTTTTCAGGGGGGGGGCACTGAAGCTTTCTTT.